The clone carrying this T cell receptor beta chain came up once. The data belong to a study of blood T cell repertoires in COVID-19. From germline, CDR1 is SGHRS and CDR2 YFSETQ. Trimming at V came to 9 bases and at J to 4 bases, leaving 16 bases not matched to a gene. CDR3 length: 15 residues. Data came from immunoSEQ multiplex PCR; TCRdb stores just in-frame clones and leaves some out. In the table there are approximately 470,000 clones, roughly 90% of which are singletons. V and J are TRBV5-1 and TRBJ2-7, with TRBD1 matching over 7 bases. The sample consisted of PBMCs or T cells enriched from blood (not recorded which). The TCR comes from a woman aged 18 to 35 who had recovered from COVID-19. This CDR3 is CATRELTGLGYEQYF. CDR3 sequence (DNA): TGCGCCACCAGGGAGCTGACAGGGCTTGGATACGAGCAGTACTTC.